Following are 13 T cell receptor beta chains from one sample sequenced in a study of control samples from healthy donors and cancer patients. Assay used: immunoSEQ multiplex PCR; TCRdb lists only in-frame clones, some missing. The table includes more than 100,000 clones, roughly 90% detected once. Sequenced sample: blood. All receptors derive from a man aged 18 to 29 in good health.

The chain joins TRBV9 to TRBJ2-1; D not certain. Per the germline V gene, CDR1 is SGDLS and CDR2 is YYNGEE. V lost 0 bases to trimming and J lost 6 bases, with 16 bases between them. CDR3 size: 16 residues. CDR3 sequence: CASSVEIQAYGNEQFF. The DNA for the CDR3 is TGTGCCAGCAGCGTAGAGATCCAGGCTTATGGCAATGAGCAGTTCTTC.

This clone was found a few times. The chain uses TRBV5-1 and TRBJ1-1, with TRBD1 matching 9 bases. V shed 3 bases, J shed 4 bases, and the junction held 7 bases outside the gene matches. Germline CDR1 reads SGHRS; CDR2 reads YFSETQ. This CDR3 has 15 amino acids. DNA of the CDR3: TGCGCCAGCAGCTGGGACGGACAGGGGAGCACTGAAGCTTTCTTT. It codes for CASSWDGQGSTEAFF. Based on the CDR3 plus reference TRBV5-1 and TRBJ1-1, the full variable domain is KAGVTQTPRYLIKTRGQQVTLSCSPISGHRSVSWYQQTPGQGLQFLFEYFSETQRNKGNFPGRFSGRQFSNSRSEMNVSTLELGDSALYLCASSWDGQGSTEAFFGQGTRLTVV.

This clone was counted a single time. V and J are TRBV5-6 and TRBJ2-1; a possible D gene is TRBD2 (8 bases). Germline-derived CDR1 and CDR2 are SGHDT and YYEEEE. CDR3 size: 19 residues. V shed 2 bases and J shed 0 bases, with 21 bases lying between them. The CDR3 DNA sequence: TGTGCCAGCAGCTTTCTGGGACTAGGGGGCGGAAGCTCCTACAATGAGCAGTTCTTC. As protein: CASSFLGLGGGSSYNEQFF.

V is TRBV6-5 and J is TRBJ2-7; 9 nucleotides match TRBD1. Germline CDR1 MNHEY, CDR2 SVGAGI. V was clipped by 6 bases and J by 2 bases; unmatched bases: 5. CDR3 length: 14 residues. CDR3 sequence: CASRAGTGTYEQYF. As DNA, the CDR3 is TGTGCCAGCAGGGCCGGGACAGGGACCTACGAGCAGTACTTC.

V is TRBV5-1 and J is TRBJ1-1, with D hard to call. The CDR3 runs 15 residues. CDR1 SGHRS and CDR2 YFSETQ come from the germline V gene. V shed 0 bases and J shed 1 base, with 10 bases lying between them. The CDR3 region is CASSLGSGSNTEAFF. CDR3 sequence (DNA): TGCGCCAGCAGCTTGGGGTCTGGCTCGAACACTGAAGCTTTCTTT.

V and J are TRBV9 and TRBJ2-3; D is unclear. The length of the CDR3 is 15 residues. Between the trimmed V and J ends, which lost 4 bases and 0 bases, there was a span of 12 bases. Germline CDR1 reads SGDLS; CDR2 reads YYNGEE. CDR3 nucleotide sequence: TGTGCCAGCAGCTCCTCGTTTGCTAGCACAGATACGCAGTATTTT. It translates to CASSSSFASTDTQYF.

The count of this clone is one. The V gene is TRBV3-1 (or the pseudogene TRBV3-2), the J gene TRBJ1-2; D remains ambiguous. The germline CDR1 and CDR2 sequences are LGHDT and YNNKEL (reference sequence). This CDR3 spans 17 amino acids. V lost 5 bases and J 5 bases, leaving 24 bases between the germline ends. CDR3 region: CASSSMSFPGSGYGYTF. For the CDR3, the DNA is TGTGCCAGCAGCTCAATGTCTTTTCCGGGGTCGGGGTATGGCTACACCTTC.

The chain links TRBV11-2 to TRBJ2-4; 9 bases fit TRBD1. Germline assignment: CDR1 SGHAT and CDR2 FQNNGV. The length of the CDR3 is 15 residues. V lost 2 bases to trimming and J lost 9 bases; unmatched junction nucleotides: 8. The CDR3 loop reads CASSLSGTGNGIQYF. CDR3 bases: TGTGCCAGCAGCTTATCCGGGACAGGGAATGGCATTCAGTACTTC.

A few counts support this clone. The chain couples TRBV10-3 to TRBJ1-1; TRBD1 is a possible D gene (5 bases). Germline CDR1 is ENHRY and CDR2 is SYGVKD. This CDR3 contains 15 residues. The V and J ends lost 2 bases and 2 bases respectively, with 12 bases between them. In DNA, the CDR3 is TGTGCCATCAGTGAGACGGCAGGGCCCAACACTGAAGCTTTCTTT. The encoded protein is CAISETAGPNTEAFF.

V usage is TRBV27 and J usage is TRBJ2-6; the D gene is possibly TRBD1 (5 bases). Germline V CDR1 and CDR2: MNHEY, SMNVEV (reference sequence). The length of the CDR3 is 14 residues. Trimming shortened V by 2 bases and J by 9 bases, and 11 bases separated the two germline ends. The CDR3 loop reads CASSLRKGINVLTF. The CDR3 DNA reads TGTGCCAGCAGTTTACGGAAGGGGATCAACGTCCTGACTTTC.

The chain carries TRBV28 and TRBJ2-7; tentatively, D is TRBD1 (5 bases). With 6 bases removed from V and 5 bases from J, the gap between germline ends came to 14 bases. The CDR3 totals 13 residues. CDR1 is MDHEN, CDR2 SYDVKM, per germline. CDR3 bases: TGTGCCAGCAGGGGCTCAGGGTTGGACGAGCAGTACGTC. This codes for CASRGSGLDEQYV.

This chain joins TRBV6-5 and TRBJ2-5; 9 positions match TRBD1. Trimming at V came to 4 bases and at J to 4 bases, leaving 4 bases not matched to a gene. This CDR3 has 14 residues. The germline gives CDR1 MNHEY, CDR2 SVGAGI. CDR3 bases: TGTGCCAGCAGTTTAGGACAGGGGACAGAGACCCAGTACTTC. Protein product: CASSLGQGTETQYF.

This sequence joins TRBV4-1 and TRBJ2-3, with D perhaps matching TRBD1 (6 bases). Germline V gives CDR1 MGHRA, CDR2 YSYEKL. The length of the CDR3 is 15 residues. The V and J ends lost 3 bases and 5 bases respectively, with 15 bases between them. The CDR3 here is CASSQGAGVVDTQYF. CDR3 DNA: TGCGCCAGCAGCCAGGGGGCCGGAGTCGTAGATACGCAGTATTTT.